Detailed here is one T cell receptor (beta chain). The sample is drawn from a study of OX40 agonist ivuxolimab in advanced cancers. Germline V lookup: CDR1 SGHVS, CDR2 FNYEAQ. The CDR3 totals 15 residues. V was cut by 5 bases and J by 0 bases, with 13 bases left in between. The method was immunoSEQ multiplex PCR; TCRdb's version includes in-frame clones alone and lacks a portion of them. The data contain under 50,000 clones, approximately 83% of them seen just once; the ten biggest clones take up more than 12%. Material: CD4+ or CD8+ T cells sorted from blood, obtained in a trial of the OX40 agonist ivuxolimab. This TCR derives from an adult with an advanced solid tumor such as melanoma, head and neck, liver or kidney cancer. The chain joins TRBV7-6 to TRBJ1-1, with D possibly being TRBD1 (5 bases). The CDR3 region has the DNA TGTGCCAGCAGCCTTTTTGGGGCAATGAACACTGAAGCTTTCTTT. As protein: CASSLFGAMNTEAFF.